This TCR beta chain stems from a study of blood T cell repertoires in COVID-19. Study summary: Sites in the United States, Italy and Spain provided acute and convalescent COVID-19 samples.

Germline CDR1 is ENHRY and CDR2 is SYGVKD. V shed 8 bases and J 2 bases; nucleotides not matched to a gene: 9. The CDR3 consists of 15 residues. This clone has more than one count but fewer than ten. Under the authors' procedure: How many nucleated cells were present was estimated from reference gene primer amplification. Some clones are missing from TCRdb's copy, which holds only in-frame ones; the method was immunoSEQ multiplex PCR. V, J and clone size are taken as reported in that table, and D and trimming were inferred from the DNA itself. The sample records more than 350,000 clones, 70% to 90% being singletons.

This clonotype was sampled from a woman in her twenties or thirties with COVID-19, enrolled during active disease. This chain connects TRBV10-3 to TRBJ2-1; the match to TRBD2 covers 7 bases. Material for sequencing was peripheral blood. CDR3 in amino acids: CAIRPELAAYNEQFF. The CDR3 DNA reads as TGTGCCATCCGCCCGGAGCTAGCGGCCTACAATGAGCAGTTCTTC.